These 21 T cell receptor beta chains originate from one sample sequenced in a study of neurological immune-mediated disorders. TCRdb ran MiXCR on the 5' RACE reads and lists one entry per CDR3 protein. The data contain more than 40,000 distinct CDR3 sequences, approximately 2.8% of them singletons. Sequencing was carried out using PBMCs. These receptors all come from a woman between 45 and 65 years old with multiple sclerosis.

This clonotype was recorded many times. CDR3 nucleotide sequence: TGCGCCAGCAGCTTGGAGAGTGGAGCCTACGAGCAGTACGTC. Translation: CASSLESGAYEQYV. The chain has TRBV5-1 and TRBJ2-7; no definite D call. This CDR3 spans 14 amino acids. Germline CDR1 and CDR2: SGHRS and YFSETQ. V was pared by 0 bases and J by 2 bases, with 9 bases between.

Ten or more counts support this clonotype. The rearrangement joins TRBV5-6 to TRBJ2-7, with TRBD1 matching over 7 bases. V trimming: 9 bases; J trimming: 3 bases; junction bases outside the gene matches: 9. This CDR3 has 13 residues. CDR1 and CDR2 (germline): SGHDT, YYEEEE. The chain's CDR3 is CATQTGFSYEQYF. The CDR3 nucleotides read TGTGCCACCCAGACAGGGTTCAGCTACGAGCAGTACTTC.

This clonotype was detected many times. This chain links TRBV2 with TRBJ2-5; weak D call: TRBD2 (6 bases). The CDR3 runs 16 residues. Trimming cost V 6 bases and J 1 base, with 18 bases left between them. The germline V gene encodes CDR1 SNHLY and CDR2 FYNNEI. The CDR3 sequence: CASREIWRDGQETQYF. The CDR3 DNA follows: TGTGCCAGCAGGGAGATTTGGCGGGACGGCCAAGAGACCCAGTACTTC.

This clonotype has ten or more counts. The chain uses TRBV10-3 and TRBJ1-1; 11 bases line up with TRBD1. The CDR3 spans 15 residues. Germline V lookup: CDR1 ENHRY, CDR2 SYGVKD. V shed 0 bases, J shed 5 bases, and the junction held 2 bases outside the gene matches. This CDR3 is CAISESWDRGTEAFF. CDR3 nucleotides: TGTGCCATCAGTGAGTCTTGGGACAGGGGGACTGAAGCTTTCTTT.

This clonotype has ten or more counts. V is TRBV5-1 and J is TRBJ2-7, with TRBD2 identical over 10 bases. V lost 0 bases, J lost 5 bases, and 2 bases stayed unmatched. The germline CDR1 and CDR2 sequences are SGHRS and YFSETQ. The CDR3 sequence is 14 residues long. CDR3 DNA sequence: TGCGCCAGCAGCTTGGCTCTAGCGGGGGACGAGCAGTACTTC. This translates into CASSLALAGDEQYF.

V is TRBV6-5 and J is TRBJ2-3; 13 bases fit TRBD2. The germline CDR1 and CDR2 sequences are MNHEY and SVGAGI. Trimming cost V 0 bases and J 5 bases; bases outside gene matches: 2. CDR3 length: 16 amino acids. CDR3 nucleotides: TGTGCCAGCAGTTACTCGAGACTAGCGGGGGGAGATACGCAGTATTTT. Translation: CASSYSRLAGGDTQYF.

This clonotype was counted many times. V usage is TRBV20-1 and J usage is TRBJ2-1; TRBD2 agrees at 9 bases. V lost 5 bases and J lost 4; bases outside the gene matches: 6. This CDR3 spans 14 amino acids. Germline assignment: CDR1 DFQATT and CDR2 SNEGSKA (reference sequence). CDR3 sequence: CSAEGTSMYNEQFF. The DNA for the CDR3 is TGCAGTGCTGAGGGGACTAGCATGTACAATGAGCAGTTCTTC.

This clonotype was recorded many times. J is TRBJ2-5 and V is TRBV6-5; 9 nucleotides align to TRBD2. The CDR3 covers 14 residues. V was clipped by 5 bases and J by 3 bases; unmatched bases: 4. The V gene's germline CDR1 is MNHEY and CDR2 SVGAGI. CDR3 nucleotides: TGTGCCAGCAGTCCGACTAGCGGTAAAGAGACCCAGTACTTC. Its translation: CASSPTSGKETQYF.

In its sample, this clonotype was seen many times. The chain uses TRBV4-2 and TRBJ2-7; 11 bases are shared with TRBD1. The V and J ends lost 1 base and 5 bases, in that order; junction bases with no gene match: 13. The CDR3 totals 18 residues. From germline, CDR1 is LGHNA and CDR2 YNFKEQ. CDR3: CASSQGGGTGTGGDEQYF. CDR3 coding DNA: TGTGCCAGCAGCCAAGGCGGGGGGACCGGGACAGGGGGGGACGAGCAGTACTTC.

This clonotype was detected a few times. The gene calls are TRBV7-2 and TRBJ2-3; no clear D gene. This CDR3 region has 13 residues. CDR1 is SGHTA and CDR2 is FQGNSA in the germline V gene. V lost 5 bases and J lost 0, with 6 bases in between. The CDR3 DNA is TGTGCCAGCAGCCACCCCAGCACAGATACGCAGTATTTT. It specifies CASSHPSTDTQYF.

This clonotype occurred many times. V gene TRBV5-1 combines with J gene TRBJ1-2, with 7 bases that match TRBD1. CDR1 is SGHRS and CDR2 is YFSETQ in the germline V gene. The CDR3 has 14 residues. V lost 4 bases to trimming and J lost 2 bases; unmatched junction nucleotides: 5. CDR3: CASSRMGQNYGYTF. CDR3 coding DNA: TGCGCCAGCAGCAGAATGGGACAGAACTATGGCTACACCTTC. The whole variable domain, filled in from reference TRBV5-1 and TRBJ1-2, reads KAGVTQTPRYLIKTRGQQVTLSCSPISGHRSVSWYQQTPGQGLQFLFEYFSETQRNKGNFPGRFSGRQFSNSRSEMNVSTLELGDSALYLCASSRMGQNYGYTFGSGTRLTVV.

This clonotype was seen at least ten times. The genes are TRBV5-1 and TRBJ2-3, with 10 bases lining up with TRBD1. The length of the CDR3 is 17 residues. The V and J ends lost 0 bases and 4 bases, in that order; junction bases with no gene match: 8. Germline V gene sequence: CDR1 SGHRS, CDR2 YFSETQ. The CDR3 DNA follows: TGCGCCAGCAGCTTGGATCCTAGCGGACAGGGGGCAGATACGCAGTATTTT. This translates into CASSLDPSGQGADTQYF.

This clonotype was seen repeatedly, ten times or more. The V gene is TRBV20-1, the J gene TRBJ2-1; D is possibly TRBD2 (5 bases). V gave up 1 base and J gave up 2 bases, with 9 bases separating them. Germline-derived CDR1 and CDR2 are DFQATT and SNEGSKA (reference sequence). The CDR3 totals 14 residues. The CDR3 region is CSARGTFTYNEQFF. CDR3 nucleotides: TGCAGTGCTAGAGGGACTTTTACCTACAATGAGCAGTTCTTC.

This clonotype has at least ten counts. The J gene is TRBJ1-1, the V gene TRBV6-5, with 7 bases that match TRBD1. The CDR3 covers 16 residues. With V trimmed by 7 bases and J by 3 bases, 14 bases remained unmatched. Germline V lookup: CDR1 MNHEY, CDR2 SVGAGI. CDR3 nucleotides: TGTGCCAGCAAGAATTTAAAGACAGGGAGGTACACTGAAGCTTTCTTT. Protein product: CASKNLKTGRYTEAFF.

This clonotype was seen repeatedly, ten times or more. The chain is built from TRBV5-4 and TRBJ1-2; 7 positions match TRBD1. Germline lookup yields CDR1 SGHNT and CDR2 YYREEE (reference sequence). CDR3 length: 14 amino acids. The V and J ends lost 3 bases and 8 bases, in that order; junction bases with no gene match: 10. The CDR3 spells CASSSDREWVGYTF. The CDR3 DNA follows: TGTGCCAGCAGCTCTGACAGGGAATGGGTGGGCTACACCTTC.

This clonotype was recorded many times. The V call is TRBV20-1, the J call TRBJ2-2; D not certain. The CDR3 sequence is 14 residues long. V lost 2 bases and J lost 6, with 13 bases in between. CDR1 and CDR2 from the germline V gene are DFQATT and SNEGSKA (reference sequence). CDR3 coding DNA: TGCAGTGCTAGATCAACTTTTGGGTCCGGGGAGCTGTTTTTT. This encodes CSARSTFGSGELFF.

This clonotype was found many times. V usage is TRBV6-6 and J usage is TRBJ2-1; D not certain. CDR1 is MNHNY, CDR2 SVGAGI, per germline (reference sequence). The length of the CDR3 is 14 residues. V was trimmed by 7 bases and J by 0 bases, leaving 10 bases between them. CDR3 bases: TGTGCCAGCATGCGAAAAGGCTCCTACAATGAGCAGTTCTTC. Protein product: CASMRKGSYNEQFF.

This clonotype was counted many times. This chain joins TRBV5-1 and TRBJ2-3; D possibly corresponds to TRBD2 (5 bases). This CDR3 has 15 amino acids. Germline V gives CDR1 SGHRS, CDR2 YFSETQ. The ends were cut back, 1 base at V and 0 bases at J, with 9 bases in the middle. As DNA, the CDR3 is TGCGCCAGCAGCTTGAGCGGAGAGAGCACAGATACGCAGTATTTT. It codes for CASSLSGESTDTQYF.

This clonotype was detected ten times or more. Here the CDR3 reads CASSQQRPGETQYF. As DNA, the CDR3 is TGTGCCAGCAGCCAACAGCGCCCTGGGGAGACCCAGTACTTC. This chain uses TRBV3-1 with TRBJ2-5; D remains unclear. V lost 2 bases, J lost 5 bases, and 12 bases lay in between. Germline V gives CDR1 LGHDT, CDR2 YNNKEL (reference sequence). This CDR3 has 14 residues.

This clonotype has a count of ten or more. The chain combines TRBV7-9 with TRBJ2-7, with D tentatively TRBD2 (5 bases). Germline assignment: CDR1 SEHNR and CDR2 FQNEAQ (reference sequence). The germline V and J ends were trimmed by 0 bases and 5 bases, with 5 bases remaining between them. The CDR3 extends over 12 amino acids. The CDR3 spells CASSLAGDEQYF. CDR3 nucleotides: TGTGCCAGCAGCTTAGCCGGGGACGAGCAGTACTTC.

This clonotype was found many times. The chain joins TRBV5-1 to TRBJ1-3; D is possibly TRBD1 (5 bases). The V gene's germline CDR1 is SGHRS and CDR2 YFSETQ. This CDR3 has 16 residues. Trimming took off 4 bases at V and 0 bases at J, with 14 bases between the two ends. DNA for the CDR3: TGCGCCAGCAGCGTGGGGACGACGAGCTCTGGAAACACCATATATTTT. Its translation is CASSVGTTSSGNTIYF.